The rows below give T cell receptor beta chains drawn from one sample of a study of T-cell memory formation after mild COVID-19. Using its own MiXCR run on the 5' RACE reads, TCRdb lists one record per CDR3 protein. The sample holds roughly 350,000 distinct CDR3 sequences, approximately 21% seen once. Sequenced input: PBMCs or a T cell subset sorted from them (not recorded which). These receptors originate from an adult woman who had mild COVID-19 (a few samples of this study predate the infection). Cell type and time point are not known. The CDR3 runs from the conserved cysteine through the conserved F or W. Each record gives: D gene, V gene, clone size, J gene, CDR3 DNA, CDR3 protein. A D gene is named only where the DNA matches it firmly. The size of a clone is reported for some rows only, either as once, few or many, or as a class for expanded clones.

d_call: TRBD1
v_call: TRBV7-9
clone_size: few
j_call: TRBJ1-4
cdr3_nt: TGTGCCAGCAGCGTTCCGGGACAGGGGAATGAAAAACTGTTTTTT
cdr3_aa: CASSVPGQGNEKLFF

d_call: NA
v_call: TRBV7-2
clone_size: NA
j_call: TRBJ2-3
cdr3_nt: TGTGCCAGCAGTAGGCCAGATACGCAGTATTTT
cdr3_aa: CASSRPDTQYF

d_call: NA
v_call: TRBV24-1
clone_size: many
j_call: TRBJ1-1
cdr3_nt: TGTGCCACCCCGCGACCGCCGAACACTGAAGCTTTCTTT
cdr3_aa: CATPRPPNTEAFF

d_call: NA
v_call: TRBV20-1
clone_size: NA
j_call: TRBJ2-1
cdr3_nt: TGCAGTGCTAGGGCGGTCGGTAGCGGCAATGAGCAGTTCTTC
cdr3_aa: CSARAVGSGNEQFF

d_call: NA
v_call: TRBV27
clone_size: NA
j_call: TRBJ1-4
cdr3_nt: TGTGCCAGCAGTTCCACCGGCGGTTATGCAACTAATGAAAAACTGTTTTTT
cdr3_aa: CASSSTGGYATNEKLFF

d_call: NA
v_call: TRBV11-3
clone_size: NA
j_call: TRBJ2-4
cdr3_nt: TGTGCCAGCAGCAGAGATGCTAGCCTACAGTACTTC
cdr3_aa: CASSRDASLQYF

d_call: NA
v_call: TRBV9
clone_size: few
j_call: TRBJ1-1
cdr3_nt: TGTGCCAGCAGCGTAGGAGACGGGGCGACGGACACTGAAGCTTTCTTT
cdr3_aa: CASSVGDGATDTEAFF

d_call: NA
v_call: TRBV5-4
clone_size: few
j_call: TRBJ2-5
cdr3_nt: TGTGCCAGCAGCTTGAGTCAGGGGCGGGAGACCCAGTACTTC
cdr3_aa: CASSLSQGRETQYF

d_call: TRBD2
v_call: TRBV12-3/TRBV12-4
clone_size: few
j_call: TRBJ2-5
cdr3_nt: TGTGCCAGCAGATTCCGAGCAGCGGGGATACAAGAGACCCAGTACTTC
cdr3_aa: CASRFRAAGIQETQYF

d_call: NA
v_call: TRBV4-1
clone_size: once
j_call: TRBJ1-1
cdr3_nt: TGCGCCAGCAGCCAAGATTCCGGGTGGAACACTGAAGCTTTCTTT
cdr3_aa: CASSQDSGWNTEAFF

d_call: NA
v_call: TRBV7-2
clone_size: NA
j_call: TRBJ2-3
cdr3_nt: TGTGCCAGCAGCTTAAGGGGGGGCGGGGCTGGCACAGATACGCAGTATTTT
cdr3_aa: CASSLRGGGAGTDTQYF

d_call: TRBD1
v_call: TRBV12-3/TRBV12-4
clone_size: NA
j_call: TRBJ1-1
cdr3_nt: TGTGCCAGCAGTTACCTACCGGGACAGGGGGCCGACACTGAAGCTTTCTTT
cdr3_aa: CASSYLPGQGADTEAFF

d_call: TRBD2
v_call: TRBV12-3/TRBV12-4
clone_size: few
j_call: TRBJ2-2
cdr3_nt: TGTGCCAGCAGTCCCCACCCCCTAGCGGCTCCAGGGGAGCTGTTTTTT
cdr3_aa: CASSPHPLAAPGELFF

d_call: TRBD1
v_call: TRBV5-1
clone_size: NA
j_call: TRBJ2-5
cdr3_nt: TGCGCCAGCAGCTCAGGACAGGGTGGACAAGAGACCCAGTACTTC
cdr3_aa: CASSSGQGGQETQYF

d_call: NA
v_call: TRBV24-1
clone_size: few
j_call: TRBJ2-5
cdr3_nt: TGTGCCACCGGTGGGAGAGCCAACGGACAAGAGACCCAGTACTTC
cdr3_aa: CATGGRANGQETQYF

d_call: TRBD1
v_call: TRBV5-1
clone_size: few
j_call: TRBJ1-2
cdr3_nt: TGCGCCAGCAGCCCTTACGGGACAGGCTATGGCTACACCTTC
cdr3_aa: CASSPYGTGYGYTF

d_call: NA
v_call: TRBV7-9
clone_size: few
j_call: TRBJ1-6
cdr3_nt: TGTGCCAGCAGCTCCGACACCTCAGTAACACCCCTCCACTTT
cdr3_aa: CASSSDTSVTPLHF

d_call: NA
v_call: TRBV28
clone_size: NA
j_call: TRBJ2-5
cdr3_nt: TGTGCCAGCAGTTTACCCCCCGGAGGGGCCCAGTACTTC
cdr3_aa: CASSLPPGGAQYF

d_call: NA
v_call: TRBV4-2
clone_size: few
j_call: TRBJ2-5
cdr3_nt: TGTGCCAGCAGCCAGGAATACCAAGAGACCCAGTACTTC
cdr3_aa: CASSQEYQETQYF

d_call: TRBD1
v_call: TRBV20-1
clone_size: NA
j_call: TRBJ1-5
cdr3_nt: TGCAGTGCTCGGGACAGCAACCGCGGTAGCAATCAGCCCCAGCATTTT
cdr3_aa: CSARDSNRGSNQPQHF

d_call: NA
v_call: TRBV5-1
clone_size: many
j_call: TRBJ2-7
cdr3_nt: TGCGCCAGCAGCTTGGCAGGGGTCGGTTACGAGCAGTACTTC
cdr3_aa: CASSLAGVGYEQYF

d_call: TRBD2
v_call: TRBV3-1
clone_size: few
j_call: TRBJ2-4
cdr3_nt: TGTGCCAGCAGCCTACGGAGCGGGGTAAAAGGGAACATTCAGTACTTC
cdr3_aa: CASSLRSGVKGNIQYF

d_call: NA
v_call: TRBV11-2
clone_size: NA
j_call: TRBJ2-3
cdr3_nt: TGTGCCAGCAGCTTAGAATTCGGTTATCAGTATTTT
cdr3_aa: CASSLEFGYQYF

d_call: NA
v_call: TRBV6-1
clone_size: NA
j_call: TRBJ2-7
cdr3_nt: TGTGCCAGCAGTGATTTGCGGGGATCCTACGAGCAGTACTTC
cdr3_aa: CASSDLRGSYEQYF

d_call: TRBD1
v_call: TRBV4-2
clone_size: few
j_call: TRBJ1-2
cdr3_nt: TGTGCCAGCAGCCAAGATCTTGACCCAACGGGGACAGTCTATGGCTACACCTTC
cdr3_aa: CASSQDLDPTGTVYGYTF

d_call: TRBD2
v_call: TRBV20-1
clone_size: NA
j_call: TRBJ2-1
cdr3_nt: TGCAGTGCACTGACTAGCCCGAGCTCCTACAATGAGCAGTTCTTC
cdr3_aa: CSALTSPSSYNEQFF

d_call: NA
v_call: TRBV7-8
clone_size: NA
j_call: TRBJ2-5
cdr3_nt: TGTGCCAGCAGCGGAAGGACCCTCTGGTCAGGGTACTTC
cdr3_aa: CASSGRTLWSGYF

d_call: TRBD2
v_call: TRBV4-1
clone_size: few
j_call: TRBJ2-3
cdr3_nt: TGCGCCAGCAGCCAAGATCCCCCTAGCGGGGGCAGCACAGATACGCAGTATTTT
cdr3_aa: CASSQDPPSGGSTDTQYF

d_call: NA
v_call: TRBV11-2
clone_size: NA
j_call: TRBJ1-1
cdr3_nt: TGTGCCAGCAGCTTAGTTTGGGGAGCTTTCTTT
cdr3_aa: CASSLVWGAFF

d_call: TRBD2
v_call: TRBV20-1
clone_size: NA
j_call: TRBJ2-2
cdr3_nt: TGCAGTGCTAGGGGAAGTAGGACTAGCGGTACCGGGGAGCTGTTTTTT
cdr3_aa: CSARGSRTSGTGELFF

d_call: NA
v_call: TRBV7-3
clone_size: few
j_call: TRBJ1-6
cdr3_nt: TGTGCCAGCAGCTTAGGTGCTAGGGATTCACCCCTCCACTTT
cdr3_aa: CASSLGARDSPLHF

d_call: TRBD1
v_call: TRBV19
clone_size: NA
j_call: TRBJ1-2
cdr3_nt: TGTGCCAGTAACCCAGGGGGCCCCTATGGCTACACCTTC
cdr3_aa: CASNPGGPYGYTF